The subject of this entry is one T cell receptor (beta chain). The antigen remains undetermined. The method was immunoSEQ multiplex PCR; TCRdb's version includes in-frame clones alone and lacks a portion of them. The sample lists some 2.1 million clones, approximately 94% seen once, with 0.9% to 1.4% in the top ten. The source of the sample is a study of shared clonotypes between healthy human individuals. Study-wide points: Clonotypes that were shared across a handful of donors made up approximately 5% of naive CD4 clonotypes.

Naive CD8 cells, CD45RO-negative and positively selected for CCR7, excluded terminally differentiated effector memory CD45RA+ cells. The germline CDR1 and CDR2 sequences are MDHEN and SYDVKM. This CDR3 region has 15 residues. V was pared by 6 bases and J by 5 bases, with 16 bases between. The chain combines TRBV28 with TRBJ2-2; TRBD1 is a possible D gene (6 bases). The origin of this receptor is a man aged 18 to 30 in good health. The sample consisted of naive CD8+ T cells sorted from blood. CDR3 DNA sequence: TGTGCCAGCAGATTGCAGGGGTTTCGAACCGGGGAGCTGTTTTTT. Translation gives CASRLQGFRTGELFF.